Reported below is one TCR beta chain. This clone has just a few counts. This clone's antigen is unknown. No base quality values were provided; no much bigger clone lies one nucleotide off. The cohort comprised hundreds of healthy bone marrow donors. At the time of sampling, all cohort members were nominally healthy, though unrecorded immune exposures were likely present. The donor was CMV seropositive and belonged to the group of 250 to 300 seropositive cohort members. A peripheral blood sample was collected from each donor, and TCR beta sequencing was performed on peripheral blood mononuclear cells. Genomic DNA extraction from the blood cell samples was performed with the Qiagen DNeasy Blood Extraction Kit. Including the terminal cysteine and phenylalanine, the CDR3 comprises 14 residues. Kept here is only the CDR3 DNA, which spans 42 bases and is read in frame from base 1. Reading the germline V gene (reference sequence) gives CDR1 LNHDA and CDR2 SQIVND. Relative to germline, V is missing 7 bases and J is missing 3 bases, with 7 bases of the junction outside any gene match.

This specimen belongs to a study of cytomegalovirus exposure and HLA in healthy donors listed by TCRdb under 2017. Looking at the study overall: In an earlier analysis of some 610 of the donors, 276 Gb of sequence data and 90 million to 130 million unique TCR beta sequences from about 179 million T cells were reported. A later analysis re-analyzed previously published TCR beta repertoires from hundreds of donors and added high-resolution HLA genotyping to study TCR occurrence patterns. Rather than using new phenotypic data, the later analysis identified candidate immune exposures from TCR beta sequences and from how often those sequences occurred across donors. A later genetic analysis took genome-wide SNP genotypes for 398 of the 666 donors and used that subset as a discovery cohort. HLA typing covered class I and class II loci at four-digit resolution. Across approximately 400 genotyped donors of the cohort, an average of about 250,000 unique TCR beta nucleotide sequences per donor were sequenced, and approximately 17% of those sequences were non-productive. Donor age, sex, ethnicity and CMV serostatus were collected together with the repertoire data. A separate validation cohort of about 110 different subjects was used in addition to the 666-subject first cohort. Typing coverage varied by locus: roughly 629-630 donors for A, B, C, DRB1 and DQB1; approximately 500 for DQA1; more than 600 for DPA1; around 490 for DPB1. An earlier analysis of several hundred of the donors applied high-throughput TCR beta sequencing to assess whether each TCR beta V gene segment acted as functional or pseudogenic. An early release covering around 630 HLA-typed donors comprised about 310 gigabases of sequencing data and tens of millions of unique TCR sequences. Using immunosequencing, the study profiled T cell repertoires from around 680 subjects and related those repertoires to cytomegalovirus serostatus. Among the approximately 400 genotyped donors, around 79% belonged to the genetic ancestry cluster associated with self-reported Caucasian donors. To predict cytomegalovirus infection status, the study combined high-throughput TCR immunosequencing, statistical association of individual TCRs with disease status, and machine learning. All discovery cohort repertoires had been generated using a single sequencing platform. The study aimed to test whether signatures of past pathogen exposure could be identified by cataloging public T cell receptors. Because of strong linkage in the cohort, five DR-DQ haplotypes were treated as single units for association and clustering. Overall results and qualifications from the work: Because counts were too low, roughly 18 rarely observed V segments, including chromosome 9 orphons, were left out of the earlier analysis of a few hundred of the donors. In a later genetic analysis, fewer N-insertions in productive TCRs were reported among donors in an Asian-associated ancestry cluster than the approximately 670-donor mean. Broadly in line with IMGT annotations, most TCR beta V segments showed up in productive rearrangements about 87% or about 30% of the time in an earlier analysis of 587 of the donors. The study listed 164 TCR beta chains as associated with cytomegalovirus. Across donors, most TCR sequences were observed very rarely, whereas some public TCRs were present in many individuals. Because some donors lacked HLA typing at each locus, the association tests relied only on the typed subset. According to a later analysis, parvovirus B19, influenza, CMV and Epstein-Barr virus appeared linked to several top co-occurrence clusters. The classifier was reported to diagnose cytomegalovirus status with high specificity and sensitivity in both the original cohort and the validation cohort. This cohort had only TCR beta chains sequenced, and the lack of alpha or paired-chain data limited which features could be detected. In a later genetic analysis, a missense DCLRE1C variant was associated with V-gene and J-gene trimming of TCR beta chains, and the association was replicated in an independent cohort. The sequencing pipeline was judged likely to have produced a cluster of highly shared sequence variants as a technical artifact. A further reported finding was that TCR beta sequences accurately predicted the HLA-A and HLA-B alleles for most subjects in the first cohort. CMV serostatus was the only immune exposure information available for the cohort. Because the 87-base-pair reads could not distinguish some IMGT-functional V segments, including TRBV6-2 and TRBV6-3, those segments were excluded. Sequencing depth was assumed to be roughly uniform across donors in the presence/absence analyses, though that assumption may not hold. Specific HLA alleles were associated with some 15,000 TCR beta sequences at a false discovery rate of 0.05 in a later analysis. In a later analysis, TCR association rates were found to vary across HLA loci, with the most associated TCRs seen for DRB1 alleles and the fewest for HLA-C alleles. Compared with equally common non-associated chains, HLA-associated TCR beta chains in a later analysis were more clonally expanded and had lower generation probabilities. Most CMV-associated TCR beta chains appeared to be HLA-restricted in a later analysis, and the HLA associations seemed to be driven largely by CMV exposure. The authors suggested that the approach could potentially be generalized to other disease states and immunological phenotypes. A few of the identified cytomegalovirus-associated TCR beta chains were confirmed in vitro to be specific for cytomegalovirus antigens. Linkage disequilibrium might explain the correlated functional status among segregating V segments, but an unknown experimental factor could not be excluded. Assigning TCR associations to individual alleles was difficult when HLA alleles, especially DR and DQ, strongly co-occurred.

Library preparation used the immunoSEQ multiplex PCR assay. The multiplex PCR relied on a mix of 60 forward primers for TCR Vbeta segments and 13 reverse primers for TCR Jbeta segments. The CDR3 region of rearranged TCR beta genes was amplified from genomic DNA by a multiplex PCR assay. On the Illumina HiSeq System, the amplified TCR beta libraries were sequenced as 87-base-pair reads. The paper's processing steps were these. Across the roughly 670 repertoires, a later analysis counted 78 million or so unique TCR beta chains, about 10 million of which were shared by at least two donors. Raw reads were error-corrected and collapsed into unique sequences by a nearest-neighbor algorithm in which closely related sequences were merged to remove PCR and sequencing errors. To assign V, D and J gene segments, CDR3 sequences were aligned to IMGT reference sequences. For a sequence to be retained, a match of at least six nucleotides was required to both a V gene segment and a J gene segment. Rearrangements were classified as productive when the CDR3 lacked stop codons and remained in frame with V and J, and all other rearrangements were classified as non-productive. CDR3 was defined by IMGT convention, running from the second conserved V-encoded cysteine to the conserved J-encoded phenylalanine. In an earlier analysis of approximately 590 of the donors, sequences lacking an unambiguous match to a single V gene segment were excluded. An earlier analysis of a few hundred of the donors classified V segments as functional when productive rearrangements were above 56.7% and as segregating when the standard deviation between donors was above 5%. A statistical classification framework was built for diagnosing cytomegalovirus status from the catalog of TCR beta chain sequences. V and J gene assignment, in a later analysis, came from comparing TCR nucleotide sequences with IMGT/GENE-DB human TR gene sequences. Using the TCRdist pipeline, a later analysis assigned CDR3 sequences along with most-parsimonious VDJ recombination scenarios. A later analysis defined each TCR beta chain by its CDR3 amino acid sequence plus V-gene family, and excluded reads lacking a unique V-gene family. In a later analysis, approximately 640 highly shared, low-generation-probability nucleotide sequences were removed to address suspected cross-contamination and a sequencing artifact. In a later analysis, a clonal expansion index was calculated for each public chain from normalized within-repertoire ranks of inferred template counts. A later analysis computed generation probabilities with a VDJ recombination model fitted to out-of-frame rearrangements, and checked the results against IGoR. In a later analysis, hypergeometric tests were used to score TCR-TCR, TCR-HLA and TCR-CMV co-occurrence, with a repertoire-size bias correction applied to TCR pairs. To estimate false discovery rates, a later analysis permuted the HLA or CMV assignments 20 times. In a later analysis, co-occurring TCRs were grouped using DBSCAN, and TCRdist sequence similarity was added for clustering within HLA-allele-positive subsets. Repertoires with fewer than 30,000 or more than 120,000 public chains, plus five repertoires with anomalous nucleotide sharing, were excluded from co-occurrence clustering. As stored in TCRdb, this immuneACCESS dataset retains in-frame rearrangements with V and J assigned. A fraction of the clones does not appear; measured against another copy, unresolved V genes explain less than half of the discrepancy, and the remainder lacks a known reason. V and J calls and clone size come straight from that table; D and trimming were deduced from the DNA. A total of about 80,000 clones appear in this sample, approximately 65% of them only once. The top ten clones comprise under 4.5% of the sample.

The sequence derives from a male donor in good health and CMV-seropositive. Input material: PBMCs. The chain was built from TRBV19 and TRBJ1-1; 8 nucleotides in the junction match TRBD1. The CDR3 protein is CASTLGTGYTEAFF. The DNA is TGTGCCAGTACCCTCGGGACAGGCTACACTGAAGCTTTCTTT.